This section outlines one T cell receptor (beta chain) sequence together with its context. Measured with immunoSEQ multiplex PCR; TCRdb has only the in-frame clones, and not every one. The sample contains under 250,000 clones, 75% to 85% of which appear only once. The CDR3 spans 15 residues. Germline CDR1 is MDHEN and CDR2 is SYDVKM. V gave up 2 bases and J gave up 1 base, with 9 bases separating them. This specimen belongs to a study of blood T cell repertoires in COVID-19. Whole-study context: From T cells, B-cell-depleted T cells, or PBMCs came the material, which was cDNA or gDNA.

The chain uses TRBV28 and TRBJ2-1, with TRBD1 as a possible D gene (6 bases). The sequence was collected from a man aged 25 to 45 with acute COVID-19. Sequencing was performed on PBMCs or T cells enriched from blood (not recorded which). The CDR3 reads CASSLPTGSYNEQFF. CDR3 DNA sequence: TGTGCCAGCAGTTTACCAACAGGGTCCTACAATGAGCAGTTCTTC.